The entry below describes one TCR beta chain. No antigen is known for it. CDR1 SNHLY and CDR2 FYNNEI come from the germline V gene. V lost 0 bases to trimming and J lost 6 bases, with 7 bases between them. There are 13 residues in the CDR3. Clones were sequenced by immunoSEQ multiplex PCR, and TCRdb holds only the in-frame ones, with some missing. The sample yields roughly 27,000 clones, roughly 88% seen once. The data were obtained in a study of T cells in localized non-small cell lung cancer. Points from the study as a whole: Analysis by sequencing included only one tumor region, so heterogeneity remains possible. Out of the top 100 tumor clones, a median approximately 57 were seen in adjacent lung. Uninvolved adjacent lung, not tumor, had the highest T cell clonality.

The specimen comprised peripheral blood, sampled before any cancer treatment. The sequence was collected from a woman aged 35 to 70 with stage I lung adenocarcinoma. The chain combines TRBV2 with TRBJ2-3; no clear D gene. The CDR3 region has the DNA TGTGCCAGCAGTGAAGCGGGCCAGGATACGCAGTATTTT. Its protein product is CASSEAGQDTQYF.